This T cell receptor (beta chain) was obtained from a study of spatial heterogeneity in lung cancer. Study-wide points: The appearance of ubiquitous expanded tumor TCRs in blood was greater at resection than follow-up.

From germline, CDR1 is SEHNR and CDR2 FQNEAQ (reference sequence). CDR3 size: 15 residues. Trimming removed 0 bases at V and 3 bases at J, with 9 bases between. Time point given: sample taken at primary tumor resection. Unsorted whole RNA samples from tumor, nontumor lung or frozen PBMC were sequenced. The donors comprised some 70 untreated early-stage non-small cell lung cancer patients. Every cDNA TCR molecule received its own unique molecular identifier. TCRdb processed the 5' RACE reads anew with MiXCR; each CDR3 protein has one entry. This table holds about 4,000 distinct CDR3 sequences, about 16% found once. This clonotype was seen only a few times. Its specificity is unknown.

This chain uses TRBV7-9 with TRBJ2-1, with a possible D match to TRBD1 (6 bases). The sequence was collected from a male donor with early-stage non-small cell lung cancer. The specimen comprised PBMCs, sampled at surgery. The CDR3 coding sequence is TGTGCCAGCAGCTTAGCCGAAGGGGGCTACAATGAGCAGTTCTTC. Its protein product is CASSLAEGGYNEQFF.